The present entry profiles one T cell receptor beta chain with its context. Its antigen is not identified. This record comes from a study of cytomegalovirus exposure and HLA in healthy donors. The primer mix had 60 Vbeta and 13 Jbeta primers. Only in-frame clones appear in the TCRdb table, and some are missing; sequencing was by immunoSEQ multiplex PCR. The data hold about 170,000 clones, with around three quarters observed a single time. General observations from the study: Most likely, a cluster of highly shared sequence variants arose as a sequencing artifact.

The source is a woman between 50 and 59 years old in good health and CMV-seronegative. Sequencing input: PBMCs.

The CDR3 protein is CASKPTGRNEQFF. The DNA for the CDR3 is TGCGCCAGCAAGCCGACAGGGCGAAATGAGCAGTTCTTC. V usage is TRBV5-1 and J usage is TRBJ2-1; TRBD1 matches 7 bases. The junction had 7 bases not matched to a gene; V was cut back by 6 bases and J by 7 bases. CDR3 length equals 13 residues. Germline V CDR1 and CDR2: SGHRS, YFSETQ.